This T cell receptor beta chain was observed in a study of blood T cell repertoires in COVID-19. Study overall: Whether acute or convalescent, the COVID-19 samples came from the United States, Italy and Spain.

Assay used: immunoSEQ multiplex PCR; TCRdb lists only in-frame clones, some missing. The sample shows some 30,000 clones, approximately 86% of them seen only once. Germline CDR1 and CDR2: SGHVS and FQNEAQ. CDR3 length: 16 residues. Trimming took 5 bases from V and 4 from J; bases not matched to a gene: 8. Sequenced: peripheral blood. The clonotype originates from a woman of 80 years or more with active or convalescent COVID-19. This chain uses TRBV7-8 with TRBJ1-6, with TRBD1 identical over 7 bases. CDR3 nucleotides: TGTGCCAGCAGCCAGGGCGAGGGGGCTTATAATTCACCCCTCCACTTT. Translated, it gives CASSQGEGAYNSPLHF.